Listed below are T cell receptor beta chains from one sample, sequenced in a study of naive and memory T cell subsets. TCRdb independently ran MiXCR on the 5' RACE reads; one entry per CDR3 protein. The table lists more than 45,000 distinct CDR3 sequences, 7.2% of them singletons. The source is a male donor in good health. Both conserved end residues are part of each CDR3. Each record gives: J gene, clone size, V gene, D gene, CDR3 protein, CDR3 DNA. The D gene is left open where the match is weak. Clone size, where shown, is once, few, many, or a class for clones that have expanded.

TRBJ2-5	few	TRBV20-1	TRBD2	CSAQAGGLETQYF	TGCAGTGCTCAAGCGGGGGGGCTGGAGACCCAGTACTTC
TRBJ2-1	few	TRBV5-1	.	CASSPSLGGLGDEQFF	TGCGCCAGCAGCCCCTCGCTTGGGGGGCTAGGCGATGAGCAGTTCTTC
TRBJ1-1	few	TRBV29-1	TRBD1	CSVEATGPEAFF	TGCAGCGTTGAAGCGACAGGGCCTGAAGCTTTCTTT
TRBJ2-3	many	TRBV24-1	TRBD2	CATSGGPREGTDTQYF	TGTGCCACCAGTGGCGGGCCTCGGGAGGGCACAGATACGCAGTATTTT
TRBJ2-2	.	TRBV29-1	.	CSVTRFGPGELFF	TGCAGCGTTACCCGCTTTGGTCCCGGGGAGCTGTTTTTT
TRBJ2-7	many	TRBV6-1	.	CASSEALASTYEQYF	TGTGCCAGCAGTGAAGCTTTAGCCTCGACCTACGAGCAGTACTTC
TRBJ2-2	.	TRBV11-3	.	CASSLGSANTGELFF	TGTGCCAGCAGCTTAGGCAGCGCGAACACCGGGGAGCTGTTTTTT
TRBJ1-2	.	TRBV29-1	TRBD1	CSADRGGSNYGYTF	TGCAGCGCCGACAGGGGAGGGAGTAACTATGGCTACACCTTC
TRBJ2-7	.	TRBV10-3	.	CAISSTGFGQYF	TGTGCCATCAGCTCAACAGGGTTCGGGCAGTACTTC
TRBJ1-6	many	TRBV14	.	CASSLLRESPLHF	TGTGCCAGCAGCCTTCTTAGGGAATCACCCCTCCACTTT
TRBJ2-1	.	TRBV10-2	.	CASSGGQYNEQFF	TGCGCCAGCAGTGGTGGACAGTACAATGAGCAGTTCTTC
TRBJ2-2	many	TRBV10-3	.	CAIGLNTGELFF	TGTGCCATCGGCTTGAACACCGGGGAGCTGTTTTTT
TRBJ1-6	many	TRBV20-1	.	CSAYKLPYNSPLHF	TGCAGTGCTTATAAGCTGCCGTATAATTCACCCCTCCACTTT
TRBJ1-5	.	TRBV2	.	CASTRERGMGQPQHF	TGTGCCAGCACCAGGGAGCGGGGCATGGGACAGCCCCAGCATTTT
TRBJ2-7	few	TRBV6-2/TRBV6-3	.	CASRPSGTTYEQYF	TGTGCCAGCAGACCCAGCGGTACCACCTACGAGCAGTACTTC
TRBJ1-1	few	TRBV5-1	.	CASSQQGKNTEAFF	TGCGCCAGCAGCCAACAGGGTAAGAACACTGAAGCTTTCTTT
TRBJ2-1	few	TRBV11-2	.	CASSSGEKTGLDEQFF	TGTGCCAGCAGCTCGGGGGAAAAAACAGGGTTAGATGAGCAGTTCTTC
TRBJ1-1	.	TRBV19	TRBD1	CASTLQGAKTEAFF	TGTGCCAGTACCCTACAGGGGGCGAAAACTGAAGCTTTCTTT
TRBJ2-1	few	TRBV15	TRBD2	CATSRDGLAGFYNEQFF	TGTGCCACCAGCAGAGATGGACTAGCGGGATTCTACAATGAGCAGTTCTTC
TRBJ2-2	many	TRBV6-2/TRBV6-3	TRBD2	CASSYGLAGLTGELFF	TGTGCCAGCAGTTACGGGCTAGCGGGCCTCACCGGGGAGCTGTTTTTT
TRBJ2-2	.	TRBV13	TRBD2	CASSAGLAGDTGELFF	TGTGCCAGCAGCGCTGGACTAGCGGGGGACACCGGGGAGCTGTTTTTT
TRBJ1-5	.	TRBV7-9	.	CASSSDPRSQPQHF	TGTGCCAGCAGCTCAGACCCAAGATCTCAGCCCCAGCATTTT
TRBJ2-3	.	TRBV20-1	TRBD2	CSVHAGTMSGGGTDTQYF	TGCAGTGTCCACGCGGGAACTATGAGCGGGGGCGGCACAGATACGCAGTATTTT
TRBJ2-5	many	TRBV29-1	.	CSVAGLQETQYF	TGCAGCGTTGCAGGGCTACAAGAGACCCAGTACTTC
TRBJ2-7	few	TRBV29-1	.	CSVDRGGHEQYF	TGCAGCGTTGACAGGGGAGGCCACGAGCAGTACTTC
TRBJ2-7	few	TRBV19	TRBD2	CASSMGTSGSYEQYF	TGTGCCAGTAGTATGGGGACTAGCGGGAGCTACGAGCAGTACTTC
TRBJ2-1	many	TRBV12-5	.	CASGPWDGQGNEQFF	TGTGCTAGTGGTCCGTGGGACGGCCAAGGGAATGAGCAGTTCTTC
TRBJ2-7	many	TRBV3-1	.	CASSLRGGTYEQYF	TGTGCCAGCAGTTTGAGGGGGGGAACCTACGAGCAGTACTTC
TRBJ2-1	few	TRBV29-1	.	CSALRGVNEQFF	TGCAGCGCCCTACGAGGGGTCAATGAGCAGTTCTTC
TRBJ1-1	many	TRBV6-6	TRBD1	CASSGQESYTEAFF	TGTGCCAGCAGTGGACAGGAAAGCTACACTGAAGCTTTCTTT
TRBJ2-3	many	TRBV6-5	TRBD2	CASSYSGLAGGRDTQYF	TGTGCCAGCAGTTACTCGGGACTAGCGGGAGGAAGAGATACGCAGTATTTT
TRBJ1-4	many	TRBV6-6	.	CASSYLRAGQDEKLFF	TGTGCCAGCAGTTACCTTCGGGCAGGGCAAGATGAAAAACTGTTTTTT
TRBJ1-2	.	TRBV19	.	CASSISPRYYGYTF	TGTGCCAGTAGTATTAGTCCACGGTACTATGGCTACACCTTC
TRBJ1-2	many	TRBV4-1	.	CASSRDPGHTGYGYTF	TGCGCCAGCAGCCGGGACCCGGGACATACAGGCTATGGCTACACCTTC
TRBJ2-1	few	TRBV6-6	.	CASSTNYNEQFF	TGTGCCAGCAGTACCAACTACAATGAGCAGTTCTTC
TRBJ1-1	few	TRBV14	.	CASSYGGAQTEAFF	TGTGCCAGCAGCTACGGGGGGGCGCAGACTGAAGCTTTCTTT
TRBJ2-7	few	TRBV6-1	.	CASSLSWDPYEQYF	TGTGCCAGCAGCCTCAGCTGGGATCCCTACGAGCAGTACTTC
TRBJ2-3	.	TRBV15	.	CATSRGGGTSTDTQYF	TGTGCCACCAGCAGAGGAGGCGGAACTAGCACAGATACGCAGTATTTT
TRBJ1-4	many	TRBV12-3/TRBV12-4	TRBD1	CASRQGAREKLFF	TGTGCCAGCAGACAGGGGGCACGGGAAAAACTGTTTTTT
TRBJ2-7	few	TRBV19	.	CASSIIKDSYEQYF	TGTGCCAGTAGTATTATAAAGGACAGTTACGAGCAGTACTTC
TRBJ1-1	.	TRBV15	TRBD1	CATSRARTGGDLYTEAFF	TGTGCCACCAGCAGAGCCCGGACAGGGGGCGATTTATACACTGAAGCTTTCTTT
TRBJ2-3	many	TRBV20-1	.	CSARAPASRPDTQYF	TGCAGTGCTAGAGCCCCAGCCAGTCGGCCAGATACGCAGTATTTT
TRBJ2-3	few	TRBV24-1	TRBD1	CATSDRTGRSTDTQYF	TGTGCCACCAGTGATCGGACAGGGAGGAGCACAGATACGCAGTATTTT
TRBJ2-3	.	TRBV7-8	.	CASSPPWRLADTQYF	TGTGCCAGCAGCCCCCCCTGGCGACTAGCAGATACGCAGTATTTT
TRBJ2-1	many	TRBV29-1	TRBD1	CSHYRGAYNEQFF	TGCAGCCATTACAGGGGGGCCTACAATGAGCAGTTCTTC
TRBJ1-2	few	TRBV18	TRBD1	CASSSDRRPAVYGYTF	TGTGCCAGCTCATCGGACAGGCGCCCGGCTGTCTATGGCTACACCTTC
TRBJ2-1	many	TRBV20-1	TRBD2	CSASRELAGTGNEQFF	TGCAGTGCTAGCCGCGAACTAGCGGGGACCGGTAATGAGCAGTTCTTC
TRBJ1-5	few	TRBV6-2/TRBV6-3	.	CASSFTGSDQPQHF	TGTGCCAGCAGTTTTACAGGGTCGGATCAGCCCCAGCATTTT
TRBJ1-1	.	TRBV30	.	CGSGSGPEAFF	TGCGGGTCTGGGTCGGGCCCTGAAGCTTTCTTT
TRBJ2-1	.	TRBV12-3/TRBV12-4	.	CASSLSEANEQFF	TGTGCCAGCAGTTTATCAGAGGCCAATGAGCAGTTCTTC
TRBJ1-4	many	TRBV5-5	TRBD1	CASSLGDSGGSNEKLFF	TGTGCCAGCAGCTTGGGGGACTCAGGGGGATCTAATGAAAAACTGTTTTTT
TRBJ2-2	.	TRBV14	TRBD1	CASSQEGAGGWTGELFF	TGTGCCAGCAGCCAAGAGGGGGCAGGGGGCTGGACCGGGGAGCTGTTTTTT
TRBJ2-5	few	TRBV4-1	TRBD2	CASSQDPPSGGKETQYF	TGCGCCAGCAGCCAAGATCCCCCTAGCGGGGGAAAAGAGACCCAGTACTTC